The 32 T cell receptor beta chains reported below all come from one sample, sequenced in a study of blood T cells in healthy people across ages (dated by TCRdb to between 2015 and 2016). The library was built by means of 5' RACE. The sequencing machine was an Illumina HiSeq 2500. A second PCR of about 6 to 11 cycles was performed with a sample-barcoded 5' primer and a J-beta primer mix. TCRdb applied fastp at Q25 and MiXCR to the public reads, then kept only in-frame beta chains. One record per CDR3 amino acid sequence lists the most common genes and DNA. This sample is represented by 590,000 or so distinct CDR3 sequences; 25% to 30% of them were singletons. About 15% of the sample lies in the top ten. The sample consisted of blood. The receptors come from a woman of 80 years or more in good health.

CDR3: CASSADRANTGELFF. CDR3 DNA: TGCGCCAGCAGCGCGGACAGGGCGAACACCGGGGAGCTGTTTTTT. This sequence joins TRBV5-1 and TRBJ2-2, with 8 bases that match TRBD1. V lost 4 bases and J lost 0; bases outside the gene matches: 2. Germline-derived CDR1 and CDR2 are SGHRS and YFSETQ. This CDR3 comprises 15 residues.

This clonotype was detected a few times. Being one base from a much bigger clone, this may be a read error. The chain uses TRBV5-6 and TRBJ2-5; D is tentatively TRBD1 or TRBD2 (6 bases each). Deletions cut 1 base from V and 11 bases from J, with 24 bases between. CDR1 and CDR2 from the germline V gene are SGHDT and YYEEEE. This CDR3 is built from 16 residues. CDR3 in amino acids: CASSLFDGGRMVEQYF. The CDR3 coding sequence is TGTGCCAGCAGCTTGTTTGATGGGGGGCGCATGGTTGAGCAGTACTTC.

The rearrangement joins TRBV29-1 to TRBJ1-1; no clear D. The CDR3 spans 13 residues. The V end was cut by 4 bases, the J end by 4 bases, with 13 bases between. CDR1 and CDR2 from the germline V gene are SQVTM and ANQGSEA. The CDR3 coding sequence is TGCAGCGTTGTAGTCCGGGAAAGCACTGAAGCTTTCTTT. As protein: CSVVVRESTEAFF.

This clonotype was recorded many times. The V and J genes are TRBV7-2 and TRBJ2-1; D call uncertain. Germline CDR1 and CDR2: SGHTA and FQGNSA. This CDR3 spans 13 amino acids. V was pared by 5 bases and J by 10 bases, with 15 bases between. The CDR3 DNA reads TGTGCCAGCAGCCCCTCGTCTTTCGGCGAGCAGTTCTTC. Translating gives CASSPSSFGEQFF.

This clonotype turned up a few times. Just one base apart from a much larger clone, this may be a read error. The chain links TRBV12-3 or TRBV12-4 to TRBJ2-5; D perhaps matches TRBD2 (6 bases). The ends were cut back, 0 bases at V and 6 bases at J, with 11 bases in the middle. This CDR3 is 14 amino acids long. The CDR3 region has the DNA TGTGCCAGCAGTTTAGCGGGGGGTAGGAAGACCCAGTACTTC. Residues: CASSLAGGRKTQYF.

This chain's CDR3 is CASSYQGKQETQYF. CDR3 sequence (DNA): TGCGCCAGCAGCTATCAGGGTAAACAAGAGACCCAGTACTTC. The rearrangement joins TRBV5-1 to TRBJ2-5, with D possibly TRBD1 on 5 matching bases. This CDR3 contains 14 residues. The germline CDR1 and CDR2 sequences are SGHRS and YFSETQ. V dropped 3 bases and J dropped 2 bases, with 11 bases sitting between them.

This clonotype has only a few counts. CDR3 loop: CASSGAGQGKEKDTEAFF. As DNA, the CDR3 is TGTGCCAGCAGTGGGGCCGGACAGGGGAAAGAGAAGGACACTGAAGCTTTCTTT. This sequence joins TRBV2 and TRBJ1-1; 9 bases fit TRBD1. V dropped 4 bases and J dropped 3; count of bases not matched to a gene: 15. This CDR3 is 18 amino acids long. Per germline, CDR1 SNHLY and CDR2 FYNNEI.

This clonotype was counted many times. The chain recombines TRBV5-4 with TRBJ1-2; D may be TRBD1 (5 bases). Trimming took off 4 bases at V and 0 bases at J, with 16 bases between the two ends. The CDR3 loop spans 16 amino acids. The germline gives CDR1 SGHNT, CDR2 YYREEE (reference sequence). The CDR3 DNA reads as TGTGCCAGCAGCCCACCAGGGACCCGTTCTAACTATGGCTACACCTTC. Translated, it gives CASSPPGTRSNYGYTF.

The chain has TRBV6-2 or TRBV6-3 and TRBJ1-2; 7 bases match TRBD1. The junction had 12 bases not matched to a gene; V was cut back by 1 base and J by 4 bases. CDR1 and CDR2 (germline): MNHEY, SVGEGT. The CDR3 has 17 amino acids. The CDR3 loop is CASSYFGTATVGYGYTF. Written as DNA, the CDR3 is TGTGCCAGCAGTTACTTCGGGACAGCGACTGTCGGCTATGGCTACACCTTC.

V usage is TRBV30 and J usage is TRBJ2-4, with D hard to call. V was trimmed by 5 bases and J by 1 base, leaving 12 bases between them. Germline CDR1 reads GTSNPN; CDR2 reads SVGIG (reference sequence). The CDR3 has 14 amino acids. This chain's CDR3 is CAWDKVQAKNIQYF. The CDR3 coding sequence is TGTGCCTGGGACAAGGTGCAGGCCAAAAACATTCAGTACTTC.

This clonotype was seen at least ten times. This chain uses TRBV4-2 with TRBJ1-1; 8 bases agree with TRBD1. The germline V gene encodes CDR1 LGHNA and CDR2 YNFKEQ. Unmatched junction bases numbered 7, after V lost 3 bases and J lost 7 bases. The CDR3 length is 14 residues. For the CDR3, the DNA is TGTGCCAGCAGCCACGCCGCAGGACAGGGTGAAGCTTTCTTT. It is translated as CASSHAAGQGEAFF.

This clonotype came up many times. This chain joins TRBV6-5 and TRBJ1-1; 7 nucleotides line up with TRBD1. After removal of 6 bases from V and 1 base from J, the junction contained 14 bases not matched to a gene. Per the germline V gene, CDR1 is MNHEY and CDR2 is SVGAGI. This CDR3 is built from 17 residues. The CDR3 loop reads CASSKRATGYKNTEAFF. Written as DNA, the CDR3 is TGTGCCAGCAGCAAACGCGCGACAGGGTACAAGAACACTGAAGCTTTCTTT.

This clonotype has only a few counts. The J gene is TRBJ2-5, the V gene TRBV3-1, with D possibly TRBD1 on 7 matching bases. Germline V gene sequence: CDR1 LGHDT, CDR2 YNNKEL (reference sequence). The CDR3 extends over 16 amino acids. V was trimmed by 2 bases and J by 5 bases, leaving 18 bases between them. CDR3 DNA: TGTGCCAGCAGCCAACTGGAGGGGGCTTCTGGGGAGACCCAGTACTTC. Translated: CASSQLEGASGETQYF.

This clonotype has a count of ten or more. This sequence joins TRBV29-1 and TRBJ2-6, with D unresolved. The ends were cut back, 6 bases at V and 4 bases at J, with 19 bases in the middle. The CDR3 is 16 residues long. Germline-derived CDR1 and CDR2 are SQVTM and ANQGSEA. The CDR3 here is CSVASTAAPGANVLTF. CDR3 nucleotide sequence: TGCAGCGTCGCCTCGACGGCAGCCCCCGGGGCCAACGTCCTGACTTTC. Supplemented by reference TRBV29-1 and TRBJ2-6, the full variable domain reads SAVISQKPSRDICQRGTSLTIQCQVDSQVTMMFWYRQQPGQSLTLIATANQGSEATYESGFVIDKFPISRPNLTFSTLTVSNMSPEDSSIYLCSVASTAAPGANVLTFGAGSRLTVL.

The table lists this clonotype with many counts. The chain recombines TRBV7-9 with TRBJ2-3; TRBD2 is a possible D gene (7 bases). Trimming cost V 3 bases and J 4 bases, with 11 bases left between them. The CDR3 has 14 residues. CDR1 SEHNR and CDR2 FQNEAQ come from the germline V gene (reference sequence). CDR3 amino acids: CASSLGGPSDTQYF. The CDR3 DNA is TGTGCCAGCAGCTTGGGGGGGCCATCAGATACGCAGTATTTT.

A word on this clonotype: It may be a read error: a sequence one base away is much more abundant. The chain employs TRBV12-3 or TRBV12-4 and TRBJ2-7; 8 positions match TRBD1. The CDR3 spans 14 residues. V trimming: 6 bases; J trimming: 0 bases; junction bases outside the gene matches: 4. CDR3 loop: CASRGDRSSYEQYF. CDR3 in DNA: TGTGCCAGCAGGGGGGACAGGAGCTCCTACGAGCAGTACTTC.

Comments on this clonotype: A much larger clone differs from this one at a single base, so this may be a read error. This rearrangement joins TRBV4-1 to TRBJ1-1; 7 bases match TRBD1. V lost 7 bases and J lost 7; bases outside the gene matches: 15. CDR1 is MGHRA and CDR2 is YSYEKL in the germline V gene. The CDR3 has 15 amino acids. Written as DNA, the CDR3 is TGCGCCAGCACCGGGCCGGGACAGAGAACCCGTGAAGCTTTCTTT. Residues: CASTGPGQRTREAFF.

The chain combines TRBV6-5 with TRBJ2-1, with 7 bases aligning to TRBD2. The CDR3 length is 18 residues. V shed 0 bases, J shed 3 bases, and the junction held 11 bases outside the gene matches. Germline V gene sequence: CDR1 MNHEY, CDR2 SVGAGI. CDR3 sequence (DNA): TGTGCCAGCAGTTACTCGAATTGGGCGGGAGCGAACTACAATGAGCAGTTCTTC. Translation gives CASSYSNWAGANYNEQFF.

This clonotype was counted only a few times. The chain links TRBV30 to TRBJ1-2, with unresolved D. The length of the CDR3 is 14 residues. Germline assignment: CDR1 GTSNPN and CDR2 SVGIG (reference sequence). V gave up 2 bases and J gave up 6 bases, with 16 bases separating them. The CDR3 reads CAWSPGGLGNGYTF. CDR3 nucleotide sequence: TGTGCCTGGAGTCCGGGAGGGCTGGGGAATGGCTACACCTTC.

Turning to this clonotype: A much larger clonotype is one base distant, so this may be a read error. V and J are TRBV20-1 and TRBJ2-5; the D is unclear. Germline CDR1 and CDR2: DFQATT and SNEGSKA (reference sequence). The CDR3 has 12 amino acids. CDR3 DNA: TGCAGTGCTAGGCCGTCCACGGAGACCCCGTACTTC. Translation: CSARPSTETPYF.

This clonotype occurred a few times. The rearrangement links TRBV29-1 to TRBJ2-7, with 15 bases identical to TRBD2. J lost 2 bases, V lost 6 bases, and 5 bases had no gene match. CDR1 is SQVTM and CDR2 is ANQGSEA in the germline V gene. This CDR3 has 15 amino acids. The CDR3 DNA follows: TGCAGCGTGCCCGGACTAGCGGGAGGGCCCTACGAGCAGTACTTC. This codes for CSVPGLAGGPYEQYF.

This clonotype has ten or more counts. The gene calls are TRBV7-2 and TRBJ2-5; D might be TRBD2 (6 bases). Germline CDR1 and CDR2: SGHTA and FQGNSA. CDR3 length: 16 amino acids. With 4 bases removed from V and 1 base from J, the gap between germline ends came to 16 bases. The CDR3 loop is CASSSTDGGAQETQYF. CDR3 bases: TGTGCCAGCAGCTCAACCGACGGCGGGGCCCAAGAGACCCAGTACTTC.

Comment on this clonotype: With a much larger clone just one base away, this may be a read error. The chain combines TRBV2 with TRBJ2-3, with 7 bases identical to TRBD1. The germline gives CDR1 SNHLY, CDR2 FYNNEI. The CDR3 is 15 residues long. The CDR3 region is CVSSLNRGITDTQYF. In nucleotides, the CDR3 is TGTGTCAGCAGCCTTAACAGGGGTATCACAGATACGCAGTATTTT.

This clonotype was detected once. A single base separates this from a much larger clone, so it may be a read error. The chain uses TRBV9 and TRBJ2-1; a weak D match, TRBD1 (5 bases). Trimming shortened V by 4 bases and J by 7 bases, and 18 bases separated the two germline ends. The CDR3 loop spans 15 amino acids. Per the germline V gene, CDR1 is SGDLS and CDR2 is YYNGEE. Here the CDR3 reads CASSIDGHTRNEQFF. In DNA form, the CDR3 reads TGTGCCAGCAGCATAGACGGACATACCAGAAATGAGCAGTTCTTC.

This clonotype was seen ten or more times. The genes are TRBV5-1 and TRBJ1-2; D call uncertain. The V gene lost 0 bases and the J gene lost 7 bases, with 19 bases spanning the gap. In germline, CDR1 is SGHRS, CDR2 YFSETQ. CDR3 length: 16 amino acids. CDR3 in DNA: TGCGCCAGCAGCTTGGGAGACATGAAAAGCCTATCTGGCTACACCTTC. Translating it yields CASSLGDMKSLSGYTF.

This clonotype has a count of ten or more. CDR3 DNA: TGTGCCAGCAGCTCGGACGGACTCGTGCGATATGGCTACACCTTC. It specifies CASSSDGLVRYGYTF. The genes are TRBV7-9 and TRBJ1-2; D is ambiguous. The CDR3 contains 15 residues. V was pared by 4 bases and J by 5 bases, with 17 bases between. From germline, CDR1 is SEHNR and CDR2 FQNEAQ (reference sequence).

This clonotype has a count of ten or more. V and J are TRBV6-6 and TRBJ1-2; tentative D call: TRBD1 (5 bases). This CDR3 comprises 14 residues. Looked up from germline, CDR1 is MNHNY and CDR2 is SVGAGI (reference sequence). Between the trimmed V and J ends, which lost 0 bases and 4 bases, there was a span of 9 bases. CDR3 DNA sequence: TGTGCCAGCAGTTACTCGGAGACAGCCTATGGCTACACCTTC. It yields the protein CASSYSETAYGYTF.

V usage is TRBV29-1 and J usage is TRBJ1-1; D may be TRBD1 (6 bases). There are 14 residues in the CDR3. V was pared by 5 bases and J by 11 bases, with 24 bases between. CDR1 and CDR2 from the germline V gene are SQVTM and ANQGSEA. The CDR3 loop reads CSVSQPGQWVSAFF. The DNA of the CDR3 is TGCAGCGTTTCTCAACCCGGACAGTGGGTTTCCGCTTTCTTT.

This rearrangement joins TRBV7-2 to TRBJ2-1, with 9 bases aligning to TRBD2. Looked up from germline, CDR1 is SGHTA and CDR2 is FQGNSA. The V segment lost 6 bases and the J segment 8 bases; nucleotides outside the gene matches: 5. The CDR3 contains 13 residues. The CDR3: CASRISGGDEQFF. The CDR3 nucleotides are TGTGCCAGCAGGATTAGCGGGGGCGATGAGCAGTTCTTC.

This clonotype was picked up many times. The V call is TRBV6-2 or TRBV6-3, the J call TRBJ2-7; TRBD1 aligns across 7 bases. The germline V gene encodes CDR1 MNHEY and CDR2 SVGEGT. V trimming: 6 bases; J trimming: 2 bases; junction bases outside the gene matches: 10. The CDR3 is 15 amino acids. The CDR3 region is CASRQRQGATYEQYF. The CDR3 coding sequence is TGTGCCAGCAGACAGAGACAGGGTGCTACCTACGAGCAGTACTTC.

This clonotype has a count of ten or more. The J gene is TRBJ1-2, the V gene TRBV7-9; D unclear. The CDR3 sequence is 15 residues long. Trimming pared 5 bases from V and 7 bases from J, leaving 20 bases between. The germline gives CDR1 SEHNR, CDR2 FQNEAQ (reference sequence). The CDR3: CASSLRLDSKAGYTF. The CDR3, as DNA: TGTGCCAGCAGCCTTAGGTTGGACTCGAAAGCTGGCTACACCTTC.

At least ten counts were recorded for this clonotype. This rearrangement joins TRBV5-1 to TRBJ2-5; the D is unclear. The CDR3 totals 13 residues. Germline V CDR1 and CDR2: SGHRS, YFSETQ. V lost 3 bases and J 4 bases, leaving 10 bases between the germline ends. As DNA, the CDR3 is TGCGCCAGCAGCTCCGGACGAGTAGAGACCCAGTACTTC. Protein product: CASSSGRVETQYF.